This is a list of T cell receptor beta chains from one sample in a study of T cell changes during pregnancy in multiple sclerosis. Profiling relied on immunoSEQ multiplex PCR, and the TCRdb table lists in-frame clones only, not all of them. Of 40,000 or so clones detected, more than 85% appear once; the ten largest clones hold 0.5% to 0.75%. Material: CD4+ T cells from peripheral blood mononuclear cells, obtained in the third trimester of pregnancy. The source is a female donor with multiple sclerosis, enrolled in a pregnancy study. Each CDR3 is given with its conserved first and last residue. D genes are given only for firm matches. Expanded clones are given a class, and other clones once, few, many or no size at all.

V gene,clone size,D gene,J gene,CDR3 protein,CDR3 DNA
TRBV6-5,NA,TRBD2,TRBJ2-2,CASSQTSGGRGELFF,TGTGCCAGCAGTCAAACTAGCGGGGGGAGAGGGGAGCTGTTTTTT
TRBV19,NA,NA,TRBJ2-2,CASSIRGTGELFF,TGTGCCAGTAGTATAAGGGGAACCGGGGAGCTGTTTTTT
TRBV10-3,NA,TRBD2,TRBJ2-1,CAIRKVAGAYNEQFF,TGTGCCATCAGGAAAGTAGCGGGAGCATACAATGAGCAGTTCTTC
TRBV29-1,NA,NA,TRBJ2-7,CSVRQVIGYEQYF,TGCAGCGTCAGACAGGTGATCGGCTACGAGCAGTACTTC
TRBV6-1,NA,TRBD1,TRBJ2-7,CASSRQGAGYEQYF,TGTGCCAGCAGTAGACAGGGGGCGGGCTACGAGCAGTACTTC
TRBV18,NA,NA,TRBJ1-1,CASSPGANKRTEAFF,TGTGCCAGCTCACCAGGGGCAAATAAGAGGACTGAAGCTTTCTTT
TRBV19,NA,TRBD1,TRBJ2-3,CASSQTGDGSTDTQYF,TGTGCCAGTAGTCAAACAGGGGACGGGAGCACAGATACGCAGTATTTT
TRBV6-5,NA,NA,TRBJ1-2,CASGQGNTNYGYTF,TGTGCCAGCGGTCAGGGCAACACTAACTATGGCTACACCTTC
TRBV5-1,once,NA,TRBJ1-6,CASSSPGEGGTLHF,TGCGCCAGCAGCTCACCCGGCGAGGGAGGGACCCTCCACTTT
TRBV5-4,NA,TRBD2,TRBJ2-1,CASSPKGGGALRNEQFF,TGTGCCAGTTCCCCTAAGGGCGGGGGGGCCCTACGCAATGAGCAGTTCTTC
TRBV19,NA,NA,TRBJ1-2,CASRTGSQVGGYTF,TGTGCCAGTAGGACGGGAAGTCAGGTTGGCGGCTACACCTTC
TRBV19,medium-sized,NA,TRBJ2-7,CASSPGGGRRFEQYF,TGTGCCAGTAGCCCTGGGGGCGGGAGACGCTTCGAGCAGTACTTC
TRBV29-1,NA,NA,TRBJ2-1,CSVAPAARSSYNEQFF,TGCAGCGTTGCCCCTGCGGCGCGGAGCTCCTACAATGAGCAGTTCTTC
TRBV5-1,NA,TRBD2,TRBJ2-5,CASSLGGSGGETQYF,TGCGCCAGCAGCTTGGGAGGTAGCGGGGGAGAGACCCAGTACTTC
TRBV4-2,NA,NA,TRBJ2-5,CASRQGGGETQYF,TGTGCCAGCAGGCAGGGCGGCGGAGAGACCCAGTACTTC
TRBV18,NA,NA,TRBJ1-1,CASSPLRAQNTEAFF,TGTGCCAGCTCACCACTGAGGGCCCAGAACACTGAAGCTTTCTTT
TRBV28,NA,NA,TRBJ2-3,CASSRDSALSFSTDTQYF,TGTGCCAGCAGTCGGGACTCGGCTCTCTCCTTTAGCACAGATACGCAGTATTTT
TRBV11-3,NA,NA,TRBJ2-1,CASSLDGGGANEQFF,TGTGCCAGCAGCTTAGACGGTGGGGGGGCAAATGAGCAGTTCTTC
TRBV7-9,once,NA,TRBJ1-1,CASSLPWTANTEAFF,TGTGCCAGCAGCTTACCCTGGACAGCGAACACTGAAGCTTTCTTT
TRBV5-8,NA,NA,TRBJ2-2,CASRTYRSRGPNTGELFF,TGTGCCAGCAGAACTTACAGGAGCCGCGGCCCGAACACCGGGGAGCTGTTTTTT
TRBV28,NA,NA,TRBJ1-1,CASSSTVPTEAFF,TGTGCCAGCAGCTCGACAGTACCCACTGAAGCTTTCTTT
TRBV4-3,NA,NA,TRBJ1-2,CASSQDGGGTGGYGYTF,TGCGCCAGCAGCCAAGATGGGGGGGGGACCGGGGGTTATGGCTACACCTTC
TRBV19,NA,NA,TRBJ2-1,CASSTHDTSYNEQFF,TGTGCCAGTAGTACCCACGACACCTCCTACAATGAGCAGTTCTTC
TRBV27,NA,NA,TRBJ1-5,CASGWGQNSNQPQHF,TGTGCCAGTGGGTGGGGACAAAATAGCAATCAGCCCCAGCATTTT
TRBV19,NA,TRBD2,TRBJ2-3,CASSTSAGATHLSDTQYF,TGTGCCAGTAGTACCTCAGCGGGGGCCACCCATTTATCAGATACGCAGTATTTT
TRBV9,NA,TRBD2,TRBJ2-2,CASSVVSGRVGGELFF,TGTGCCAGCAGCGTAGTATCCGGGAGGGTCGGCGGGGAGCTGTTTTTT
TRBV10-3,NA,NA,TRBJ2-7,CAISDLGQGVYEQYF,TGTGCCATCAGTGATCTTGGGCAGGGTGTCTACGAGCAGTACTTC
TRBV19,NA,TRBD1,TRBJ1-2,CASSANRQGFNGYTF,TGTGCCAGTAGTGCGAACCGACAGGGTTTCAATGGCTACACCTTC
TRBV6-5,NA,NA,TRBJ2-2,CASSPSPTGELFF,TGTGCCAGCAGTCCTTCCCCCACCGGGGAGCTGTTTTTT
TRBV30,few,NA,TRBJ1-1,CAWSRVNTEAFF,TGTGCCTGGAGTAGAGTGAACACTGAAGCTTTCTTT
TRBV10-3,NA,TRBD2,TRBJ2-7,CAISDPGLAGNYEQYF,TGTGCCATCAGTGACCCCGGACTAGCGGGAAACTACGAGCAGTACTTC
TRBV2,NA,NA,TRBJ2-5,CASSEASPDFRGTQYF,TGTGCCAGCAGTGAAGCTTCTCCCGATTTCAGGGGGACCCAGTACTTC
TRBV2,NA,TRBD2,TRBJ2-1,CASRPTYAGGDYNEQFF,TGTGCCAGCAGGCCAACCTACGCGGGAGGGGACTACAATGAGCAGTTCTTC
TRBV27,once,TRBD1,TRBJ2-3,CASSPNGQGKSTDTQYF,TGTGCCAGCAGTCCCAACGGACAGGGCAAATCGACAGATACGCAGTATTTT
TRBV21-1,NA,NA,TRBJ1-3,CASSKGKGAPGADAGNTIYF,TGTGCCAGCAGCAAAGGAAAGGGGGCACCGGGCGCCGACGCTGGAAACACCATATATTTT
TRBV10-3,NA,TRBD2,TRBJ2-2,CAISGGLAGVNTGELFF,TGTGCCATCAGTGGGGGACTAGCGGGGGTGAACACCGGGGAGCTGTTTTTT